Described below is a single T cell receptor (beta chain) sequence and its context. The entry originates in a study of blood T cell repertoires in COVID-19. Study background: Collection of acute and convalescent COVID-19 samples took place in the United States, Italy and Spain. In each case, the material was cDNA or gDNA derived from T cells, B-cell-depleted T cells, or PBMCs.

Under the authors' procedure: Quantification of nucleated cells was approximated via reference gene primer amplification. Sequenced by immunoSEQ multiplex PCR; TCRdb stores in-frame clones only, minus some. That table furnishes V, J and clone size, whereas the DNA furnished D and trimming. The sample has about 20,000 clones, 80% to 90% seen once. Germline V lookup: CDR1 LNHDA, CDR2 SQIVND (reference sequence). This CDR3 has 16 residues. Trimming cost V 5 bases and J 7 bases, with 21 bases left between them. The clonotype was recovered from a human donor in a cohort sampled during active COVID-19. Sample: peripheral blood. The rearrangement joins TRBV19 to TRBJ2-1; D unclear. CDR3 amino acids: CASSPRGGQRRNEQFF. The CDR3 coding sequence is TGTGCCAGTAGTCCCCGCGGCGGTCAGCGTAGAAATGAGCAGTTCTTC. Together with reference TRBV19 and TRBJ2-1, the CDR3 gives the full variable domain: DGGITQSPKYLFRKEGQNVTLSCEQNLNHDAMYWYRQDPGQGLRLIYYSQIVNDFQKGDIAEGYSVSREKKESFPLTVTSAQKNPTAFYLCASSPRGGQRRNEQFFGPGTRLTVL.